What follows are 21 T cell receptor beta chains derived from one specimen sequenced in a study of control samples from healthy donors and cancer patients. Using immunoSEQ multiplex PCR, the repertoire was profiled, and TCRdb retains in-frame clones only, with some absent. The table shows 90,000 to 150,000 clones, with 70% to 90% occurring only once. The sample was blood. The receptors were sampled from a man in his forties in good health.

The chain has TRBV6-5 and TRBJ1-5; D unclear. V lost 0 bases and J lost 5, with 8 bases in between. The CDR3 loop spans 14 amino acids. Per the germline V gene, CDR1 is MNHEY and CDR2 is SVGAGI. CDR3 DNA sequence: TGTGCCAGCAGTTACTCGGGGAGGGATCAGCCCCAGCATTTT. Translated: CASSYSGRDQPQHF.

A remark on this clone: The sample contains more than one DNA sequence encoding this CDR3. V usage is TRBV12-3 or TRBV12-4 and J usage is TRBJ1-2; D is undetermined. Trimming took 3 bases from V and 6 from J, leaving 5 bases between them. This CDR3 is built from 11 residues. For the CDR3, the DNA is TGTGCCAGCAGTTTGGGTGATGGCTACACCTTC. Translated: CASSLGDGYTF.

This clone has just one count. The chain uses TRBV10-1 and TRBJ2-2; no firm D call. CDR1 is WNHNN, CDR2 SYGVQD, per germline (reference sequence). Trimming pared 1 base from V and 9 bases from J, leaving 12 bases between. This CDR3 has 14 amino acids. CDR3 residues: CASSEYPPARELFF. The DNA of the CDR3 is TGCGCCAGCAGTGAGTACCCCCCTGCCCGGGAGCTGTTTTTT.

The rearrangement joins TRBV30 to TRBJ2-3; possible D gene TRBD2, 6 bases. V lost 6 bases to trimming and J lost 2 bases, with 9 bases between them. CDR1 GTSNPN and CDR2 SVGIG come from the germline V gene (reference sequence). The CDR3 has 12 residues. The CDR3 region is CACTLATDTQYF. The DNA of the CDR3 is TGTGCCTGCACACTAGCCACAGATACGCAGTATTTT.

This chain connects TRBV9 to TRBJ2-3, with 8 bases identical to TRBD2. The CDR3 loop spans 18 amino acids. With V trimmed by 4 bases and J by 0 bases, 13 bases remained unmatched. Germline CDR1 reads SGDLS; CDR2 reads YYNGEE. The CDR3 DNA is TGTGCCAGCAGCTCAAGCGGGGGCGCACCTACTAGCACAGATACGCAGTATTTT. Its protein is CASSSSGGAPTSTDTQYF.

The V and J genes are TRBV7-8 and TRBJ1-1; D is unclear. The CDR3 runs to 14 residues. Germline V CDR1 and CDR2: SGHVS, FQNEAQ. V was trimmed by 1 base and J by 0 bases, leaving 6 bases between them. Here the CDR3 reads CASSLVAMNTEAFF. The CDR3 nucleotides are TGTGCCAGCAGCTTAGTGGCCATGAACACTGAAGCTTTCTTT.

The chain recombines TRBV4-3 with TRBJ2-7, with 9 bases matching TRBD2. Per germline, CDR1 LGHNA and CDR2 YSLEER. This CDR3 has 15 amino acids. V was clipped by 1 base and J by 4 bases; unmatched bases: 5. The CDR3 loop is CASSQGSGGPYEQYF. CDR3 in DNA: TGCGCCAGCAGCCAAGGAAGCGGGGGGCCGTACGAGCAGTACTTC.

The CDR3 nucleotides are TGTGCCAGCAGTACCAAACAAGCTAACTATGGCTACACCTTC. Amino acids: CASSTKQANYGYTF. The genes are TRBV6-5 and TRBJ1-2, with D unresolved. Germline V CDR1 and CDR2: MNHEY, SVGAGI. V lost 5 bases and J lost 0, with 10 bases in between. The length of the CDR3 is 14 residues.

The chain couples TRBV6-2 or TRBV6-3 to TRBJ2-7, with 9 nucleotides matching TRBD2. Germline loops: CDR1 MNHEY, CDR2 SVGEGT. The V segment lost 5 bases and the J segment 1 base; nucleotides outside the gene matches: 6. This CDR3 is built from 15 residues. CDR3 loop: CASSTSGGPSYEQYF. DNA for the CDR3: TGTGCCAGCAGTACGAGCGGGGGGCCATCCTACGAGCAGTACTTC.

This clone was seen only once. The rearrangement uses TRBV7-9 and TRBJ1-2; possibly TRBD1 for D (5 bases). Trimming left V 1 base short and J 8 bases short, with 14 bases between. The length of the CDR3 is 14 residues. The germline CDR1 and CDR2 sequences are SEHNR and FQNEAQ (reference sequence). The CDR3 sequence: CASSLEGRAGGYTF. The CDR3 DNA follows: TGTGCCAGCAGCTTAGAGGGCAGGGCCGGGGGCTACACCTTC.

The chain employs TRBV14 and TRBJ2-3; a weak D match, TRBD2 (5 bases). Germline V gene data show CDR1 as SGHDN and CDR2 as FVKESK. The CDR3 spans 15 residues. Trimming stripped 5 bases from V and 3 bases from J, with 15 bases between. The CDR3 sequence: CASSLGRARTDTQYF. DNA for the CDR3: TGTGCCAGCAGCTTAGGGCGGGCCCGGACAGATACGCAGTATTTT. Drawing the rest from reference TRBV14 and TRBJ2-3, the complete variable domain is EAGVTQFPSHSVIEKGQTVTLRCDPISGHDNLYWYRRVMGKEIKFLLHFVKESKQDESGMPNNRFLAERTGGTYSTLKVQPAELEDSGVYFCASSLGRARTDTQYFGPGTRLTVL.

The chain has TRBV4-3 and TRBJ2-5; 11 bases are shared with TRBD2. Germline V gene lookup returns CDR1 LGHNA and CDR2 YSLEER. The CDR3 spans 19 residues. V trimming: 4 bases; J trimming: 4 bases; junction bases outside the gene matches: 17. CDR3 sequence (DNA): TGCGCCAGCAGCCCCCGATTAGCGGGGGGGCTTAGTTACGGAGAGACCCAGTACTTC. Its translation: CASSPRLAGGLSYGETQYF.

This clone was observed once. The V and J genes are TRBV10-1 and TRBJ1-2; D gene unclear. Germline V lookup: CDR1 WNHNN, CDR2 SYGVQD (reference sequence). The CDR3 has 13 residues. Trimming stripped 3 bases from V and 2 bases from J, with 7 bases between. For the CDR3, the DNA is TGCGCCAGCAGTGACTACAGAAACTATGGCTACACCTTC. Translated: CASSDYRNYGYTF.

The chain links TRBV18 to TRBJ2-7, with 11 bases identical to TRBD2. Germline trimming cut 2 bases from V and 0 bases from J; bases unmatched to any gene: 6. CDR3 length: 17 amino acids. CDR1 KGHSH and CDR2 LQKENI come from the germline V gene. The chain's CDR3 is CASSPVPTSGVSYEQYF. In DNA, the CDR3 is TGTGCCAGCTCACCAGTCCCGACTAGCGGGGTCTCCTACGAGCAGTACTTC.

The rearrangement joins TRBV30 to TRBJ1-5; D perhaps matches TRBD1 (5 bases). Trimming left V 5 bases short and J 7 bases short, with 15 bases between. This CDR3 comprises 13 residues. CDR1 and CDR2 from the germline V gene are GTSNPN and SVGIG (reference sequence). CDR3 DNA sequence: TGTGCCTGGGGGACCAACAATGAGCAGCCCCAGCATTTT. Its protein is CAWGTNNEQPQHF.

This chain connects TRBV19 to TRBJ1-2; possible D gene TRBD1, 5 bases. Trimming removed 4 bases at V and 10 bases at J, with 22 bases between. CDR1 is LNHDA, CDR2 SQIVND, per germline (reference sequence). The CDR3 totals 15 residues. DNA for the CDR3: TGTGCCAGTAGTACGGCCCCGGGGCAGGCGAACTCCTACACCTTC. It specifies CASSTAPGQANSYTF.

This clone was seen only a few times. The chain combines TRBV5-1 with TRBJ1-4; TRBD1 is a possible D gene (5 bases). CDR3 length: 15 amino acids. V lost 1 base and J lost 2, with 9 bases in between. Germline V CDR1 and CDR2: SGHRS, YFSETQ. The CDR3 DNA is TGCGCCAGCAGCTTGAACCAGGGTACTAATGAAAAACTGTTTTTT. Translated: CASSLNQGTNEKLFF.

This clone was seen a few times. J is TRBJ1-1 and V is TRBV3-1 (or the pseudogene TRBV3-2), with TRBD1 identical over 7 bases. CDR1 is LGHDT and CDR2 is YNNKEL in the germline V gene (reference sequence). J gave up 10 bases and V 1 base, and 6 bases lay outside the gene matches. The CDR3 covers 13 residues. In DNA form, the CDR3 reads TGTGCCAGCAGCCAAGGACAGGGTCGGCTAGCTTTCTTT. It is translated as CASSQGQGRLAFF.

The chain employs TRBV7-3 and TRBJ2-3; tentatively, D is TRBD2 (7 bases). CDR1 is SGHTA, CDR2 FQGTGA, per germline. The CDR3 is 15 amino acids. V lost 5 bases and J lost 4, with 16 bases in between. CDR3 sequence reads: CASSRGGRESDTQYF. The CDR3 DNA reads TGTGCCAGCAGCCGCGGGGGCCGAGAGTCAGATACGCAGTATTTT. Variable domain in full (rest from reference TRBV7-3 and TRBJ2-3): GAGVSQTPSNKVTEKGKYVELRCDPISGHTALYWYRQSLGQGPEFLIYFQGTGAADDSGLPNDRFFAVRPEGSVSTLKIQRTERGDSAVYLCASSRGGRESDTQYFGPGTRLTVL.

This chain joins TRBV27 and TRBJ1-6, with TRBD1 as a possible D gene (6 bases). CDR3 length: 18 amino acids. Trimming removed 5 bases from V and 1 base from J, with 18 bases in between. CDR1 is MNHEY and CDR2 is SMNVEV in the germline V gene (reference sequence). CDR3: CASSLHGPDRSYNSPLHF. The CDR3 DNA is TGTGCCAGCAGTCTCCACGGGCCGGACAGATCCTATAATTCACCCCTCCACTTT.

The chain couples TRBV6-4 to TRBJ1-2; 7 nucleotides align to TRBD1. Germline V gene sequence: CDR1 MRHNA, CDR2 SNTAGT. The CDR3 loop spans 15 amino acids. J gave up 8 bases and V 2 bases, and 11 bases lay outside the gene matches. As DNA, the CDR3 is TGTGCCAGCAGTGACGAGGAGGGGGCATCGGGAGGCTACACCTTC. The encoded protein is CASSDEEGASGGYTF.